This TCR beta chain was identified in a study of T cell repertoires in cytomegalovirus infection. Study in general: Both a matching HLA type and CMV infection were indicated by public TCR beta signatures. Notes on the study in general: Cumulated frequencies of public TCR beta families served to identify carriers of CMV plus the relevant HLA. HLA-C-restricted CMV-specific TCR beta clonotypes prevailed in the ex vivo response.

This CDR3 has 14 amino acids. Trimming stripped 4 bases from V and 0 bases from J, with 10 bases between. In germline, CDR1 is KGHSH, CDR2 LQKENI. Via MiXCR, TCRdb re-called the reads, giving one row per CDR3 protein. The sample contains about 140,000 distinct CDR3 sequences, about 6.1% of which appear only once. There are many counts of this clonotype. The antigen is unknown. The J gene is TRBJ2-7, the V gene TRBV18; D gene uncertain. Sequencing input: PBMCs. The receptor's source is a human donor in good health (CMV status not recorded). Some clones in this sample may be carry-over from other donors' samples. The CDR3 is CASSRGKDSYEQYF. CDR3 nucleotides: TGTGCCAGCTCACGAGGAAAGGACTCCTACGAGCAGTACTTC.